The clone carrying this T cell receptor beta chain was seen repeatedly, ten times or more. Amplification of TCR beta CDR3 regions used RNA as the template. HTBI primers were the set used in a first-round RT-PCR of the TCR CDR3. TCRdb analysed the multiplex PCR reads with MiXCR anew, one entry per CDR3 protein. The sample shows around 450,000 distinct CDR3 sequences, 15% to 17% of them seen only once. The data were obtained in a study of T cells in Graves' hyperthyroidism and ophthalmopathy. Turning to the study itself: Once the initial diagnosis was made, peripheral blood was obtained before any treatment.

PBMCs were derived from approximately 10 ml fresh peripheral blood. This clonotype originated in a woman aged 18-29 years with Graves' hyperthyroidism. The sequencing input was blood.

CDR3 region: CSAARDTGWSQFF. The CDR3 nucleotides read TGCAGTGCAGCACGGGACACAGGATGGTCGCAGTTCTTC. V gene TRBV20-1 combines with J gene TRBJ2-1; maybe TRBD1 (6 bases). The V and J ends lost 6 bases and 12 bases respectively, with 21 bases between them. The CDR3 consists of 13 residues. CDR1 DFQATT and CDR2 SNEGSKA come from the germline V gene (reference sequence).